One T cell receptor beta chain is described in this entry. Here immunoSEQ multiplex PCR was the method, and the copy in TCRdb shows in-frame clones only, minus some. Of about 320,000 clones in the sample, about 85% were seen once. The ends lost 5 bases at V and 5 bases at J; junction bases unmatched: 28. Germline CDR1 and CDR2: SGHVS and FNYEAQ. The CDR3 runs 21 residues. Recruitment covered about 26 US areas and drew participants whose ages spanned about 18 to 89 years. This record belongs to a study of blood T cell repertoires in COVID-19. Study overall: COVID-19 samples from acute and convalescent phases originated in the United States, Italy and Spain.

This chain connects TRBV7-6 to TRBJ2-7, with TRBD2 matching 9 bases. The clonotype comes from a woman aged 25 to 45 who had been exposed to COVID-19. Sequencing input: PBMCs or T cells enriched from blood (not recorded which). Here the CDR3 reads CASSPSTGSGFFSGGANEQYF. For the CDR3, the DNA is TGTGCCAGCAGCCCTTCGACAGGGTCCGGGTTCTTTAGCGGGGGAGCGAACGAGCAGTACTTC.